This T cell receptor beta chain was captured in a study of blood T cell repertoires in COVID-19. Study overall: Specimens from acute and convalescent COVID-19 originated in the United States, Italy and Spain. In each case, the material was cDNA or gDNA derived from T cells, B-cell-depleted T cells, or PBMCs.

The authors' processing: Reference gene primer amplification gave estimated nucleated cell counts. The assay was immunoSEQ multiplex PCR, and TCRdb's table has in-frame clones only and misses some. V and J calls and clone size follow that table, whereas D and trimming were derived from the DNA. The sample lists roughly 100,000 clones, about 90% occurring once. The germline V and J ends were trimmed by 3 bases and 7 bases, with 15 bases remaining between them. Germline CDR1 and CDR2: LNHDA and SQIVND (reference sequence). The CDR3 is 15 residues long. The specimen was peripheral blood. The clonotype comes from a woman in her fifties or sixties with acute or convalescent COVID-19. The rearrangement joins TRBV19 to TRBJ1-4, with D tentatively TRBD1 (6 bases). The CDR3 DNA reads TGTGCCAGTAGTATCCACCCTCAGGGGTTTGAAAAACTGTTTTTT. Protein product: CASSIHPQGFEKLFF.